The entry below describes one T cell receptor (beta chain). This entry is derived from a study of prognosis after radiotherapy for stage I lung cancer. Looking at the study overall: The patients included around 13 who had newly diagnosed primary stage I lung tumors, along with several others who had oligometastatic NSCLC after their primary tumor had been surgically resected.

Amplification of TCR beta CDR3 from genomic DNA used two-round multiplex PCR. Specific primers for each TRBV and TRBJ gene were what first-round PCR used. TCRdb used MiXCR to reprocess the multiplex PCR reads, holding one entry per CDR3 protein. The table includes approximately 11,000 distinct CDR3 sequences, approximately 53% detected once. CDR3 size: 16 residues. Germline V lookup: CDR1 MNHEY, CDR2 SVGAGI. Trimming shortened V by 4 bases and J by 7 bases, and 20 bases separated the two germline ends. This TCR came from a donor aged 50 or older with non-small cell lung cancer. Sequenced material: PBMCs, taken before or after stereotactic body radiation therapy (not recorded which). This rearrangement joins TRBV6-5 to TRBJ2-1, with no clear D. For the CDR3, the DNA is TGTGCCAGCAGTTTCCGGTTAGAGGTAGTTAAAAATGAGCAGTTCTTC. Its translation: CASSFRLEVVKNEQFF.